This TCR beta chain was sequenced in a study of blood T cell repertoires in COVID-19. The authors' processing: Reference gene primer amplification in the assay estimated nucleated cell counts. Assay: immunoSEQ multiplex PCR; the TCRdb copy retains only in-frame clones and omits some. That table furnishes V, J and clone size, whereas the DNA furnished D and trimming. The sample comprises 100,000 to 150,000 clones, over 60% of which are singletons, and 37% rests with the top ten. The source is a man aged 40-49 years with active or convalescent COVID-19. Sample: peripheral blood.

DNA for the CDR3: TGTGCCAGCAGTTACAGGGGGCTGACAGGAAACACCATATATTTT. It specifies CASSYRGLTGNTIYF. The chain uses TRBV6-5 and TRBJ1-3; 7 nucleotides line up with TRBD1. The ends lost 2 bases at V and 4 bases at J; junction bases unmatched: 5. The CDR3 contains 15 residues. Germline loops: CDR1 MNHEY, CDR2 SVGAGI.